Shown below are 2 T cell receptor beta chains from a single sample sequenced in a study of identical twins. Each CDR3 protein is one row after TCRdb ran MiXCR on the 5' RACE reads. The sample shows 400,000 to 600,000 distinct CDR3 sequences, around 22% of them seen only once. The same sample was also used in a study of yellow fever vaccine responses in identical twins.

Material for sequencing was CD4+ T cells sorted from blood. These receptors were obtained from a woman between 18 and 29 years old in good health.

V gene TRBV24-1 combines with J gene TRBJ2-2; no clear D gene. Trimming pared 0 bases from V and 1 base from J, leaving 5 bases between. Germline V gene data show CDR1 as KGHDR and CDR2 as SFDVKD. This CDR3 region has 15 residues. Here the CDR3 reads CATSDLAGNTGELFF. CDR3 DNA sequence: TGTGCCACCAGTGATTTGGCAGGGAACACCGGGGAGCTGTTTTTT.

The CDR3 DNA sequence: TGTGCCAGCAGCGTACAGAGCGGTACCACAGATACGCAGTATTTT. Translation gives CASSVQSGTTDTQYF. The chain couples TRBV7-2 to TRBJ2-3, with a weak D call TRBD2 (5 bases). Germline CDR1 SGHTA, CDR2 FQGNSA. The CDR3 contains 15 residues. The ends were cut back, 5 bases at V and 2 bases at J, with 14 bases in the middle.